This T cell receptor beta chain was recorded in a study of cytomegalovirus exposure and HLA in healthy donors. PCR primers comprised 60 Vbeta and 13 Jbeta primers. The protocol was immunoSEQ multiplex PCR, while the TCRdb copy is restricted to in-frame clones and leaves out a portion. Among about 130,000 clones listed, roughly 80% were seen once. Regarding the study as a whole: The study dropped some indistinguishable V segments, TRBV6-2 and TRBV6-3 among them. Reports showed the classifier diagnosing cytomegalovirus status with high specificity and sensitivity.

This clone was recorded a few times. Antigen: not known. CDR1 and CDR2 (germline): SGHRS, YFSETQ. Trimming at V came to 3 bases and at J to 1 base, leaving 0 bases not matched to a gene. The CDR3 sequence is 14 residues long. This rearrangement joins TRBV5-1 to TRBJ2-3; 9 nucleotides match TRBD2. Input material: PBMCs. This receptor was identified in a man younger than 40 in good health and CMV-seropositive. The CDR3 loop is CASSWTSGTDTQYF. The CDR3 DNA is TGCGCCAGCAGCTGGACTAGCGGCACAGATACGCAGTATTTT.